These 13 T cell receptor beta chains came from one sample sequenced in a study of blood T cell repertoires in COVID-19. Data came from immunoSEQ multiplex PCR; TCRdb stores just in-frame clones and leaves some out. Of about 480,000 clones listed, approximately 90% are singletons. Sequencing input: peripheral blood. These receptors all come from a woman aged 25 to 39 with acute or convalescent COVID-19.

J is TRBJ2-1 and V is TRBV7-8; 9 bases align to TRBD2. The CDR3 spans 16 residues. Germline V gene sequence: CDR1 SGHVS, CDR2 FQNEAQ. V was clipped by 4 bases and J by 7 bases; unmatched bases: 11. The CDR3 nucleotides are TGTGCCAGCAGCTCGCTCGGCCTAGCGGGGTTAAATGAGCAGTTCTTC. This sequence encodes CASSSLGLAGLNEQFF. The full variable domain, completed using reference TRBV7-8 and TRBJ2-1, is GAGVSQSPRYKVAKRGQDVALRCDPISGHVSLFWYQQALGQGPEFLTYFQNEAQLDKSGLPSDRFFAERPEGSVSTLKIQRTQQEDSAVYLCASSSLGLAGLNEQFFGPGTRLTVL.

The chain combines TRBV11-2 with TRBJ2-7; TRBD1 matches 11 bases. The CDR3 totals 15 residues. Trimming at V came to 5 bases and at J to 2 bases, leaving 5 bases not matched to a gene. Germline V lookup: CDR1 SGHAT, CDR2 FQNNGV. The CDR3: CASSRRDRGAYEQYF. In DNA form, the CDR3 reads TGTGCCAGCAGCCGACGGGACAGGGGGGCCTACGAGCAGTACTTC.

The chain links TRBV10-1 to TRBJ2-5; no firm D call. CDR1 and CDR2 from the germline V gene are WNHNN and SYGVQD (reference sequence). The CDR3 is 17 residues long. Trimming stripped 4 bases from V and 2 bases from J, with 20 bases between. The CDR3, as DNA: TGCGCCAGCAGTGGGGTCGGGTCTCAACAAATTCAAGAGACCCAGTACTTC. This translates into CASSGVGSQQIQETQYF.

The J gene is TRBJ2-1, the V gene TRBV4-2, with D tentatively TRBD2 (7 bases). The CDR3 covers 18 residues. Germline V gene lookup returns CDR1 LGHNA and CDR2 YNFKEQ. Deletions cut 4 bases from V and 4 bases from J, with 23 bases between. The CDR3 nucleotides are TGTGCCAGCAGCCGGCCTGCCGAAGGGGGGGGTCCTTACAATGAGCAGTTCTTC. Translation gives CASSRPAEGGGPYNEQFF.

The rearrangement uses TRBV6-5 and TRBJ1-1; D remains unclear. From germline, CDR1 is MNHEY and CDR2 SVGAGI. The CDR3 is 12 residues long. Between the trimmed V and J ends, which lost 11 bases and 0 bases, there was a span of 10 bases. The CDR3, as DNA: TGTGCCGGTGGTAGTTTGAACACTGAAGCTTTCTTT. Its translation is CAGGSLNTEAFF.

The sample holds one count of this clone. This chain joins TRBV7-9 and TRBJ2-5; no clear D. CDR3 length: 13 residues. V was trimmed by 3 bases and J by 4 bases, leaving 9 bases between them. Germline CDR1 is SEHNR and CDR2 is FQNEAQ (reference sequence). Here the CDR3 reads CASSLLTGETQYF. DNA of the CDR3: TGTGCCAGCAGCTTGCTTACGGGAGAGACCCAGTACTTC.

The chain is built from TRBV5-6 and TRBJ1-6, with a tentative D call TRBD1 (5 bases). There are 13 residues in the CDR3. Trimming took 4 bases from V and 11 from J, leaving 13 bases between them. CDR1 and CDR2 (germline): SGHDT, YYEEEE. CDR3 region: CASSHRPDAPLHF. For the CDR3, the DNA is TGTGCCAGCAGCCACAGGCCGGACGCACCCCTCCACTTT.

The chain uses TRBV6-1 and TRBJ1-1; tentative D call: TRBD1 (6 bases). V was clipped by 4 bases and J by 4 bases, with 19 bases between them. Per germline, CDR1 MNHNS and CDR2 SASEGT. There are 16 residues in the CDR3. The CDR3 here is CASSVNRVLVPTEAFF. CDR3 nucleotides: TGTGCCAGCAGTGTAAACAGGGTTCTGGTGCCCACTGAAGCTTTCTTT.

The J gene is TRBJ1-1, the V gene TRBV27; perhaps TRBD1 as D (6 bases). Germline CDR1 is MNHEY and CDR2 is SMNVEV (reference sequence). The CDR3 is made up of 14 amino acids. V was cut by 2 bases and J by 1 base, with 8 bases left in between. The CDR3 nucleotides are TGTGCCAGCAGTTTAAGGGGGGGGAACACTGAAGCTTTCTTT. Residues: CASSLRGGNTEAFF.

This chain links TRBV14 with TRBJ2-1; no clear D. Trimming stripped 4 bases from V and 9 bases from J, with 10 bases between. The CDR3 loop spans 12 amino acids. The V gene's germline CDR1 is SGHDN and CDR2 FVKESK. CDR3 coding DNA: TGTGCCAGCAGCCCCTCGCCGGGTGAGCAGTTCTTC. Its translation: CASSPSPGEQFF.

The chain joins TRBV5-4 to TRBJ2-3; TRBD2 matches at 7 bases. Trimming at V came to 0 bases and at J to 4 bases, leaving 8 bases not matched to a gene. This CDR3 has 16 residues. Germline lookup yields CDR1 SGHNT and CDR2 YYREEE (reference sequence). CDR3 residues: CASSLAGGGRADTQYF. CDR3 sequence (DNA): TGTGCCAGCAGCTTGGCTGGGGGGGGTAGGGCAGATACGCAGTATTTT.

The chain recombines TRBV7-9 with TRBJ2-3; 9 positions match TRBD1. This CDR3 is 16 amino acids long. V gave up 4 bases and J gave up 0 bases; unmatched junction bases: 5. Germline V lookup: CDR1 SEHNR, CDR2 FQNEAQ (reference sequence). The CDR3 reads CASSSMTGGSTDTQYF. In DNA form, the CDR3 reads TGTGCCAGCAGCTCCATGACAGGGGGAAGCACAGATACGCAGTATTTT.

V and J are TRBV5-5 and TRBJ1-6; tentative D call: TRBD1 (6 bases). Germline V CDR1 and CDR2: SGHKS, YYEKEE (reference sequence). CDR3 length: 15 residues. Trimming took 4 bases from V and 10 from J, leaving 18 bases between them. The CDR3 reads CASSDLQGVGSPLHF. The CDR3 DNA sequence: TGTGCCAGCAGCGACCTACAGGGTGTAGGATCACCCCTCCACTTT.